This T cell receptor (beta chain) is drawn from a study of blood T cell repertoires in COVID-19. Study-wide background: T cells, B-cell-depleted T cells, or PBMCs provided the cDNA or gDNA that served as material.

The V gene end was trimmed by 4 bases and the J gene end by 1 base; junction bases not matched to a gene: 3. CDR1 is SGDLS and CDR2 is YYNGEE in the germline V gene. The length of the CDR3 is 14 residues. Comments on this clone: Other DNA sequences in this specimen translate into the identical CDR3.

Patients of the Seattle cohort, enrolled during active infection, were followed longitudinally. In the source study's methods: It was from reference gene primer amplification that nucleated cell counts were estimated. The repertoire was sequenced with immunoSEQ multiplex PCR; TCRdb's copy has only in-frame clones and lacks some. That table furnishes V, J and clone size, whereas the DNA furnished D and trimming. This table holds over 80,000 clones, approximately 74% found once. Sequencing used peripheral blood. The chain is built from TRBV9 and TRBJ2-3; 7 nucleotides match TRBD2. This TCR derives from a man in his sixties or seventies with COVID-19, enrolled during active disease. The chain's CDR3 is CASSPREGTDTQYF. CDR3 in DNA: TGTGCCAGCAGCCCCCGGGAGGGCACAGATACGCAGTATTTT. Together with reference TRBV9 and TRBJ2-3, the CDR3 gives the full variable domain: DSGVTQTPKHLITATGQRVTLRCSPRSGDLSVYWYQQSLDQGLQFLIQYYNGEERAKGNILERFSAQQFPDLHSELNLSSLELGDSALYFCASSPREGTDTQYFGPGTRLTVL.